The text below deals with one T cell receptor beta chain. This sample was taken from a study of identical twins. TCRdb ran MiXCR on the 5' RACE reads and lists one entry per CDR3 protein. The table shows 500,000 to 650,000 distinct CDR3 sequences, with just over 7% occurring only once. The sample was also reused in another study, on yellow fever vaccine responses in identical twins.

The receptor was isolated from a woman between 18 and 29 years old in good health. Sample: PBMCs.

CDR3: CASRGLAGINEQFF. CDR3 coding DNA: TGTGCCAGCCGCGGACTAGCGGGAATCAATGAGCAGTTCTTC. This sequence joins TRBV27 and TRBJ2-1; 12 bases fit TRBD2. The CDR3 has 14 amino acids. Germline loops: CDR1 MNHEY, CDR2 SMNVEV (reference sequence). With 8 bases clipped from V and 6 bases from J, the junction kept 5 bases outside the gene matches.